This T cell receptor beta chain was captured in a study of blood T cell repertoires in COVID-19. The V gene lost 4 bases and the J gene lost 4 bases, with 14 bases spanning the gap. The CDR3 is 15 residues long. Per germline, CDR1 SGDLS and CDR2 YYNGEE. Authors' processing steps: It was from reference gene primer amplification that nucleated cell counts were estimated. The protocol was immunoSEQ multiplex PCR, while the TCRdb copy is restricted to in-frame clones and leaves out a portion. Clone size and the V and J calls come from that table; the DNA yielded D and trimming. The profile covers 95,000 to 110,000 clones, with 84% appearing a single time and around 12% taken by the ten largest.

Sequencing input: peripheral blood. The chain is built from TRBV9 and TRBJ1-4, with D maybe TRBD1 (5 bases). The clonotype was recovered from a human donor in a cohort sampled during active COVID-19. The CDR3 DNA sequence: TGTGCCAGCAGCACCTGGCCGGGGGGTAATGAAAAACTGTTTTTT. It translates to CASSTWPGGNEKLFF.